The rows below give T cell receptor beta chains drawn from one sample of a study of CD8+ T cells in alopecia areata. Only in-frame clones appear in the TCRdb table, and some are missing; sequencing was by immunoSEQ multiplex PCR. The sample lists about 90,000 clones; about 40% were seen once. Sequenced here: CD8+ T cells sorted from blood, sampled at week 24, from a patient treated with tofacitinib. Every receptor here comes from a human donor with alopecia areata. CDR3s include the opening cysteine and the closing phenylalanine or tryptophan. Each record gives: clone size, J gene, D gene, V gene, CDR3 DNA, CDR3 protein. A D gene is named only where the DNA matches it firmly. The listing skips clone size in some rows; elsewhere it reads once, few, many or a size class.

clone_size: once
j_call: TRBJ1-4
d_call: NA
v_call: TRBV7-9
cdr3_nt: TGTGCCAGCAGCTTCGCACGATCTCGGGATGAAAAACTGTTTTTT
cdr3_aa: CASSFARSRDEKLFF

clone_size: few
j_call: TRBJ2-3
d_call: NA
v_call: TRBV9
cdr3_nt: TGTGCCAGCAGCGAGTTTGGTCAGGGCGGAGATACGCAGTATTTT
cdr3_aa: CASSEFGQGGDTQYF

clone_size: few
j_call: TRBJ1-2
d_call: TRBD1
v_call: TRBV27
cdr3_nt: TGTGCCAGCGGACAGGGGGCGCGGGATGGCTACACCTTC
cdr3_aa: CASGQGARDGYTF

clone_size: NA
j_call: TRBJ2-3
d_call: TRBD1
v_call: TRBV30
cdr3_nt: TGTGCCTGGTTTCCCGGGACAGGGGGCGGGAGTGATACGCAGTATTTT
cdr3_aa: CAWFPGTGGGSDTQYF

clone_size: NA
j_call: TRBJ2-7
d_call: NA
v_call: TRBV11-2
cdr3_nt: TGTGCCAGCAGCTTCCAGCGGGTGTACGAGCAGTACTTC
cdr3_aa: CASSFQRVYEQYF

clone_size: NA
j_call: TRBJ2-7
d_call: NA
v_call: TRBV2
cdr3_nt: TGTGCCAGCAGTGATCAGCGGTCCTACGAGCAGTACTTC
cdr3_aa: CASSDQRSYEQYF

clone_size: NA
j_call: TRBJ1-2
d_call: NA
v_call: TRBV27
cdr3_nt: TGTGCCAGCAGTTTTCGGGGGGTAGCGGGTGGCTACACCTTC
cdr3_aa: CASSFRGVAGGYTF

clone_size: NA
j_call: TRBJ2-6
d_call: NA
v_call: TRBV2
cdr3_nt: TGTGCCAGCAGAGAGGGAGTCCTGACTTTC
cdr3_aa: CASREGVLTF

clone_size: NA
j_call: TRBJ2-1
d_call: TRBD2
v_call: TRBV5-1
cdr3_nt: TGCGCCAGCAGCTGGCTAGCGGGAGTTGTAGCCGATGAGCAGTTCTTC
cdr3_aa: CASSWLAGVVADEQFF

clone_size: few
j_call: TRBJ2-3
d_call: NA
v_call: TRBV29-1
cdr3_nt: TGCAGCGTGAACAGAGATGAATACTACACAGATACGCAGTATTTT
cdr3_aa: CSVNRDEYYTDTQYF

clone_size: NA
j_call: TRBJ1-5
d_call: NA
v_call: TRBV30
cdr3_nt: TGTGCCTGGACCTTGGACGGCCAGCCCCAGCATTTT
cdr3_aa: CAWTLDGQPQHF

clone_size: few
j_call: TRBJ2-7
d_call: NA
v_call: TRBV7-3
cdr3_nt: TGTGCCAGCAGCTTAAGGAGGCCAGGGGCGCAGTACGAGCAGTACTTC
cdr3_aa: CASSLRRPGAQYEQYF

clone_size: NA
j_call: TRBJ2-7
d_call: NA
v_call: TRBV29-1
cdr3_nt: TGCAGCGGACTTAGCGGAGACTCCTACGAGCAGTACTTC
cdr3_aa: CSGLSGDSYEQYF

clone_size: few
j_call: TRBJ1-2
d_call: NA
v_call: TRBV30
cdr3_nt: TGTGCCTGGAGTGTTGCCTCTAACTATGGCTACACCTTC
cdr3_aa: CAWSVASNYGYTF

clone_size: NA
j_call: TRBJ2-1
d_call: TRBD2
v_call: TRBV6-4
cdr3_nt: TGTGCCAGCAGTGACTCGGAGCGGGGAGAGCAGTTCTTC
cdr3_aa: CASSDSERGEQFF

clone_size: once
j_call: TRBJ2-2
d_call: TRBD2
v_call: TRBV2
cdr3_nt: TGTGCCAGGAATCGACTAGCGAGCAACACCGGGGAGCTGTTTTTT
cdr3_aa: CARNRLASNTGELFF

clone_size: NA
j_call: TRBJ1-2
d_call: TRBD1
v_call: TRBV4-1
cdr3_nt: TGCGCCAGCAGCCGTACTGCAGGGGGGGTAGACTATGGCTACACCTTC
cdr3_aa: CASSRTAGGVDYGYTF

clone_size: NA
j_call: TRBJ2-2
d_call: NA
v_call: TRBV29-1
cdr3_nt: TGCAGCTCTCGTGGGGGCACCGGGGAGCTGTTTTTT
cdr3_aa: CSSRGGTGELFF

clone_size: NA
j_call: TRBJ1-1
d_call: NA
v_call: TRBV7-2
cdr3_nt: TGTGCCAGCAGCTTAGCGATAGGGGGGAACACTGAAGCTTTCTTT
cdr3_aa: CASSLAIGGNTEAFF

clone_size: NA
j_call: TRBJ2-2
d_call: NA
v_call: TRBV9
cdr3_nt: TGTGCCAGCAGCCCAAACACCGGGGAGCTGTTTTTT
cdr3_aa: CASSPNTGELFF

clone_size: NA
j_call: TRBJ1-2
d_call: NA
v_call: TRBV14
cdr3_nt: TGTGCCAGCAGCCCGGGCGGGTACGGCTACACCTTC
cdr3_aa: CASSPGGYGYTF

clone_size: NA
j_call: TRBJ2-7
d_call: TRBD1
v_call: TRBV14
cdr3_nt: TGTGCCAGCAGCCAATACAGGGGGCTCTACGAGCAGTACTTC
cdr3_aa: CASSQYRGLYEQYF

clone_size: few
j_call: TRBJ1-1
d_call: NA
v_call: TRBV29-1
cdr3_nt: TGCAGCGTTGGCGGGACCATGAACACTGAAGCTTTCTTT
cdr3_aa: CSVGGTMNTEAFF

clone_size: NA
j_call: TRBJ2-5
d_call: NA
v_call: TRBV7-9
cdr3_nt: TGTGCCAGCAGCTTAGCGCCTCAGGAGGGCCTAGAGACCCAGTACTTC
cdr3_aa: CASSLAPQEGLETQYF

clone_size: NA
j_call: TRBJ2-7
d_call: NA
v_call: TRBV9
cdr3_nt: TGTGCCAGCAGCTCGGACCACTACGAGCAGTACTTC
cdr3_aa: CASSSDHYEQYF

clone_size: NA
j_call: TRBJ1-4
d_call: NA
v_call: TRBV4-1
cdr3_nt: TGCGCCAGCAGCCAACGTCCGGGACCAACTAATGAAAAACTGTTTTTT
cdr3_aa: CASSQRPGPTNEKLFF

clone_size: NA
j_call: TRBJ2-2
d_call: NA
v_call: TRBV7-2
cdr3_nt: TGTGCCAGCAGCTTTCCCCGGGATAGGCCCAACACCGGGGAGCTGTTTTTT
cdr3_aa: CASSFPRDRPNTGELFF

clone_size: NA
j_call: TRBJ2-7
d_call: TRBD1
v_call: TRBV6-1
cdr3_nt: TGTGCCAGCAGTGAAGCAAGGGGGCGGTGGGAGCAGTACTTC
cdr3_aa: CASSEARGRWEQYF

clone_size: NA
j_call: TRBJ2-5
d_call: TRBD1
v_call: TRBV7-9
cdr3_nt: TGTGCCAGCAGCCCGGGACAGGGGACCCAAGAGACCCAGTACTTC
cdr3_aa: CASSPGQGTQETQYF

clone_size: NA
j_call: TRBJ2-3
d_call: NA
v_call: TRBV12-5
cdr3_nt: TGTGCTAGTGGTGTGACGCGGACTGTCAATACGCAGTATTTT
cdr3_aa: CASGVTRTVNTQYF

clone_size: NA
j_call: TRBJ2-6
d_call: NA
v_call: TRBV9
cdr3_nt: TGTGCCAGCAGCGGTATTGGGGGAACTGGGGCCAACGTCCTGACTTTC
cdr3_aa: CASSGIGGTGANVLTF

clone_size: few
j_call: TRBJ2-7
d_call: NA
v_call: TRBV29-1
cdr3_nt: TGCAGCGTTGAAGATCCGGGCAGGGGGGGCTACGAGCAGTACTTC
cdr3_aa: CSVEDPGRGGYEQYF

clone_size: NA
j_call: TRBJ2-3
d_call: NA
v_call: TRBV6-5
cdr3_nt: TGTGCCAGCAGTAATTCGCAGGGAACAGATACGCAGTATTTT
cdr3_aa: CASSNSQGTDTQYF

clone_size: NA
j_call: TRBJ2-1
d_call: NA
v_call: TRBV29-1
cdr3_nt: TGCAGCGCACTCGGAGGGGTGTATGAGCAGTTCTTC
cdr3_aa: CSALGGVYEQFF

clone_size: NA
j_call: TRBJ2-1
d_call: TRBD2
v_call: TRBV7-9
cdr3_nt: TGTGCCAGCGCTACAAACCGGGACTACGACAATGAGCAGTTCTTC
cdr3_aa: CASATNRDYDNEQFF

clone_size: NA
j_call: TRBJ2-7
d_call: TRBD1
v_call: TRBV27
cdr3_nt: TGTGCCAGCAGTCCCGGGACAGGGGGTTGGGAGCAGTACTTC
cdr3_aa: CASSPGTGGWEQYF

clone_size: NA
j_call: TRBJ2-7
d_call: NA
v_call: TRBV5-1
cdr3_nt: TGCGCCAGCAGCGACGACAGACCCGAGCAGTACTTC
cdr3_aa: CASSDDRPEQYF

clone_size: NA
j_call: TRBJ2-1
d_call: TRBD2
v_call: TRBV10-2
cdr3_nt: TGCGCCAGCTCCCTAGCGGACAATGAGCAGTTCTTC
cdr3_aa: CASSLADNEQFF

clone_size: few
j_call: TRBJ1-2
d_call: NA
v_call: TRBV29-1
cdr3_nt: TGCAGCGTGTCGACCACTAACTATGGCTACACCTTC
cdr3_aa: CSVSTTNYGYTF

clone_size: NA
j_call: TRBJ2-7
d_call: NA
v_call: TRBV4-1
cdr3_nt: TGCGCCAGCAGCTGGGCTAGCGAGCAGTACTTC
cdr3_aa: CASSWASEQYF

clone_size: NA
j_call: TRBJ1-1
d_call: TRBD1
v_call: TRBV4-1
cdr3_nt: TGCGCCAGCAGCCAAGGGACAGGGGTGAAAGCTTTCTTT
cdr3_aa: CASSQGTGVKAFF

clone_size: few
j_call: TRBJ2-1
d_call: TRBD2
v_call: TRBV29-1
cdr3_nt: TGCAGCGCGATAGCGGGAGTTAGGGGAGGTGAGCAGTTCTTC
cdr3_aa: CSAIAGVRGGEQFF

clone_size: NA
j_call: TRBJ2-7
d_call: NA
v_call: TRBV7-9
cdr3_nt: TGTGCCAGCAGCCCCGACAGCCACCGCGAGCAGTACTTC
cdr3_aa: CASSPDSHREQYF

clone_size: NA
j_call: TRBJ1-1
d_call: NA
v_call: TRBV18
cdr3_nt: TGTGCCAGCTCACCCCCAGGGTATGGCACTGAAGCTTTCTTT
cdr3_aa: CASSPPGYGTEAFF

clone_size: NA
j_call: TRBJ1-2
d_call: NA
v_call: TRBV25-1
cdr3_nt: TGTGCCAGCGGCGTTGGAGGAGGCTACACCTTC
cdr3_aa: CASGVGGGYTF

clone_size: NA
j_call: TRBJ2-3
d_call: NA
v_call: TRBV11-2
cdr3_nt: TGTGCCAGCAGCTTAGAGTCCAGAATCAGAGATACGCAGTATTTT
cdr3_aa: CASSLESRIRDTQYF

clone_size: NA
j_call: TRBJ1-2
d_call: NA
v_call: TRBV4-3
cdr3_nt: TGCGCCAGCAGCCAAGATCCCACACTCGGCTACACCTTC
cdr3_aa: CASSQDPTLGYTF

clone_size: few
j_call: TRBJ2-5
d_call: TRBD1
v_call: TRBV28
cdr3_nt: TGTGCCAGCACCCCCGTTCGGACAGGCTACCAAGAGACCCAGTACTTC
cdr3_aa: CASTPVRTGYQETQYF

clone_size: NA
j_call: TRBJ2-1
d_call: TRBD2
v_call: TRBV7-9
cdr3_nt: TGTGCCAGCAGCGCATCGGCCACTAGCGGGAGGGCCTATGAGCAGTTCTTC
cdr3_aa: CASSASATSGRAYEQFF

clone_size: NA
j_call: TRBJ1-5
d_call: NA
v_call: TRBV27
cdr3_nt: TGTGCCAGCAGTTTAGGGGGCCTCGGCAATCAGCCCCAGCATTTT
cdr3_aa: CASSLGGLGNQPQHF

clone_size: NA
j_call: TRBJ2-3
d_call: TRBD2
v_call: TRBV7-9
cdr3_nt: TGTGCCAGCAAAGAACTAGCGGGTAGCACAGATACGCAGTATTTT
cdr3_aa: CASKELAGSTDTQYF

clone_size: NA
j_call: TRBJ1-4
d_call: NA
v_call: TRBV10-3
cdr3_nt: TGTGCCATCAGTGGAGACAGAGCGACTAATGAAAAACTGTTTTTT
cdr3_aa: CAISGDRATNEKLFF

clone_size: NA
j_call: TRBJ1-1
d_call: NA
v_call: TRBV29-1
cdr3_nt: TGCAGCGTTGCGGTGAACACTGAAGCTTTCTTT
cdr3_aa: CSVAVNTEAFF

clone_size: NA
j_call: TRBJ2-1
d_call: NA
v_call: TRBV4-3
cdr3_nt: TGCGCCAGCAGCCCTCGGACCTACAATGAGCAGTTCTTC
cdr3_aa: CASSPRTYNEQFF

clone_size: NA
j_call: TRBJ2-5
d_call: TRBD2
v_call: TRBV9
cdr3_nt: TGTGCCAGCAGCGTAGGAACAGGACTAGCGGGAGAGACCCAGTACTTC
cdr3_aa: CASSVGTGLAGETQYF

clone_size: few
j_call: TRBJ2-5
d_call: TRBD2
v_call: TRBV9
cdr3_nt: TGTGCCAGCAGCGGACTAGCGGGAGGACCCCAAGAGACCCAGTACTTC
cdr3_aa: CASSGLAGGPQETQYF

clone_size: few
j_call: TRBJ2-3
d_call: NA
v_call: TRBV5-1
cdr3_nt: TGCGCCAGCAGCCCCCCGGGCAGGGGAGATACGCAGTATTTT
cdr3_aa: CASSPPGRGDTQYF

clone_size: NA
j_call: TRBJ2-5
d_call: NA
v_call: TRBV9
cdr3_nt: TGTGCCAGCAGCCCCCGACGGACCCAAGAGACCCAGTACTTC
cdr3_aa: CASSPRRTQETQYF